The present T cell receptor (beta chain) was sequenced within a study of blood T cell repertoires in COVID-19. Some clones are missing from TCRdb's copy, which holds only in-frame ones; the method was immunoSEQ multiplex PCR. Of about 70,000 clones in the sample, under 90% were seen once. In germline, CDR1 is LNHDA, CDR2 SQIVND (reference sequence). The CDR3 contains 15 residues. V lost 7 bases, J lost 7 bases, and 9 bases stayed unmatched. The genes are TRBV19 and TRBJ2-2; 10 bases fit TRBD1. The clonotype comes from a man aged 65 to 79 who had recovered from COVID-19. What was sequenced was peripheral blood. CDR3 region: CASTLTGGSGGELFF. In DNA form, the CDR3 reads TGTGCCAGTACTTTGACAGGGGGCAGCGGCGGGGAGCTGTTTTTT.